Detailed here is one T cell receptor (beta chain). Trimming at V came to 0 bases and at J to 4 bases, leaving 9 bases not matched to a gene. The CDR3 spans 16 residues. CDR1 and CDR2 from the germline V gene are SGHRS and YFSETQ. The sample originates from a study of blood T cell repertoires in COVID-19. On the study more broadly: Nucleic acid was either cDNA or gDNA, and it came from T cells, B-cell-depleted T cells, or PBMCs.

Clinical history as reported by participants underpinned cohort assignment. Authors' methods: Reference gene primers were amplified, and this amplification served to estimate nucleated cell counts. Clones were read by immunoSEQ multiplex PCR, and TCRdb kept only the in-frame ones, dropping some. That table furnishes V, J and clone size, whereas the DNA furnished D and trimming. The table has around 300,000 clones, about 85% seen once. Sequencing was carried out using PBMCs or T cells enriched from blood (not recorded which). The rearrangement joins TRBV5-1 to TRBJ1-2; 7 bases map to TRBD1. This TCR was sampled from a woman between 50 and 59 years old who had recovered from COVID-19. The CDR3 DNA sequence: TGCGCCAGCAGCTTGGACACAGGGGATCTGTTCTATGGCTACACCTTC. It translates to CASSLDTGDLFYGYTF.